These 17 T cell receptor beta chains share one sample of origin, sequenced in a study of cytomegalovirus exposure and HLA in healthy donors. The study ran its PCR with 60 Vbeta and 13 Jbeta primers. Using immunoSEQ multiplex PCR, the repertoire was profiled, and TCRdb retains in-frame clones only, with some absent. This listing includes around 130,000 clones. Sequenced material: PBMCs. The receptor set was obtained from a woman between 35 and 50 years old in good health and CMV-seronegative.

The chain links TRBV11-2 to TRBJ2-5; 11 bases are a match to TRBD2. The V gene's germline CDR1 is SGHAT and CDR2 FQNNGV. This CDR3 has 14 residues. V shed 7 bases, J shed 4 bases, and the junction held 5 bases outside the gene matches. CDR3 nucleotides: TGTGCCAGCATGCCAACTAGCGGGGGAGAGACCCAGTACTTC. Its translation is CASMPTSGGETQYF.

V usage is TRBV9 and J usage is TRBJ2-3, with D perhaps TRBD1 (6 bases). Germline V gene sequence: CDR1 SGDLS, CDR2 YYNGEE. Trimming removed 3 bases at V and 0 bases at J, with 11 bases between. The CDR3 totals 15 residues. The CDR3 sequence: CASSATGPSTDTQYF. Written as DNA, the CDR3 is TGTGCCAGCAGCGCGACAGGACCTAGCACAGATACGCAGTATTTT.

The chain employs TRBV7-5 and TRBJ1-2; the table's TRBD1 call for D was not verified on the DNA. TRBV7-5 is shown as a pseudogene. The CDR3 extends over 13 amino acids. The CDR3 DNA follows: TGTGCCAGAAGCCATGGACAGCCCTATGGCTACACCTTC. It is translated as CARSHGQPYGYTF.

The CDR3, as DNA: TGTGCCAGCAGCCCTACTAGCGGGTCACGCCGAAAGTTCTTC. Encoded protein: CASSPTSGSRRKFF. J is TRBJ2-1 and V is TRBV7-8; 9 bases are a match to TRBD2. Trimming cost V 5 bases and J 14 bases; bases outside gene matches: 13. The length of the CDR3 is 14 residues. Looked up from germline, CDR1 is SGHVS and CDR2 is FQNEAQ.

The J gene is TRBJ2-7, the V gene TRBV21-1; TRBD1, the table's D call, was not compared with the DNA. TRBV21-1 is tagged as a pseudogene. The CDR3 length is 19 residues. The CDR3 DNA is TGTGCCAGCAGCAAAGCAGGACAGGGAGTCGCCTTCTCTCTCTGCGAGCAGTACGTC. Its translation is CASSKAGQGVAFSLCEQYV.

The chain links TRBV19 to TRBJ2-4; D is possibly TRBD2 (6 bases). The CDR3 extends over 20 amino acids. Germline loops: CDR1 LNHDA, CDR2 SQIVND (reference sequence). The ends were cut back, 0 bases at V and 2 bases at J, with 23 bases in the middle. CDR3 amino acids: CASSIDGGFVTGVSKNIQYF. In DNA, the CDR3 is TGTGCCAGTAGTATAGATGGGGGGTTCGTAACGGGAGTGTCCAAAAACATTCAGTACTTC.

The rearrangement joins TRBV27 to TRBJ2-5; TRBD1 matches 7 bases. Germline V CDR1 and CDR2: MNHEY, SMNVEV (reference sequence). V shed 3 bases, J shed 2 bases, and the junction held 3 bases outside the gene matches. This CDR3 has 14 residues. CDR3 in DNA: TGTGCCAGCAGTTTGGGACAGTATCAAGAGACCCAGTACTTC. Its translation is CASSLGQYQETQYF.

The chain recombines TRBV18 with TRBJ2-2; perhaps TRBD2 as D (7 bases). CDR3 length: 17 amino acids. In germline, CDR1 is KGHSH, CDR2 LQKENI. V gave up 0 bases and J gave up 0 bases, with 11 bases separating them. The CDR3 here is CASSPPGGRSNTGELFF. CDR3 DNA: TGTGCCAGCTCACCACCCGGGGGGCGTTCGAACACCGGGGAGCTGTTTTTT.

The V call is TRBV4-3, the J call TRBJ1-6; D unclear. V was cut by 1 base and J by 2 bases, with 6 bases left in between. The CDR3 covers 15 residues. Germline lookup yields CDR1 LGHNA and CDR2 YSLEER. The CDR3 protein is CASSQGRAYNSPLHF. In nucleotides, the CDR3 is TGCGCCAGCAGCCAAGGACGGGCCTATAATTCACCCCTCCACTTT.

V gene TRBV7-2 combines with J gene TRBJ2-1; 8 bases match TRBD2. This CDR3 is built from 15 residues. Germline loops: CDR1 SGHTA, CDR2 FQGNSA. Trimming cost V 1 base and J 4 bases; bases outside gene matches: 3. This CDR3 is CASSLVAGSYNEQFF. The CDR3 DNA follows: TGTGCCAGCAGCTTAGTAGCGGGGTCTTACAATGAGCAGTTCTTC.

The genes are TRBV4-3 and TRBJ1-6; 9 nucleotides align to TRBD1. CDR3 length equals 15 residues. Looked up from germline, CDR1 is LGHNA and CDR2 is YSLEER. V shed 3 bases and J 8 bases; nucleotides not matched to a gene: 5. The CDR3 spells CASSQGRDRDSPLHF. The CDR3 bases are TGCGCCAGCAGCCAGGGGCGGGACAGGGATTCACCCCTCCACTTT.

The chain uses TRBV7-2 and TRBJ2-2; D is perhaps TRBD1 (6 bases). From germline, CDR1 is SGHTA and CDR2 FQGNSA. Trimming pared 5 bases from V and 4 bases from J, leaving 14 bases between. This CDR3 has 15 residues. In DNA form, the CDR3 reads TGTGCCAGCAGCCAAGGACAGACACCCACCGGGGAGCTGTTTTTT. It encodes CASSQGQTPTGELFF.

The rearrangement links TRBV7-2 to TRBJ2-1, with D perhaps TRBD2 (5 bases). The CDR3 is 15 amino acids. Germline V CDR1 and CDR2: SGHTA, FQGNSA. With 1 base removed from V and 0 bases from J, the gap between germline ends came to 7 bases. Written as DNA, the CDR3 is TGTGCCAGCAGCTTAGACCGGGGCTCCTACAATGAGCAGTTCTTC. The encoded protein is CASSLDRGSYNEQFF.

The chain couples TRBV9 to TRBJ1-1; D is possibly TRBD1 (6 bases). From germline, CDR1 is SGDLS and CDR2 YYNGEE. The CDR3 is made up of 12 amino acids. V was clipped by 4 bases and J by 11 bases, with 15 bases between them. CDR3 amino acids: CASSPEGGGAFF. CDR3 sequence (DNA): TGTGCCAGCAGCCCCGAGGGGGGAGGGGCTTTCTTT.

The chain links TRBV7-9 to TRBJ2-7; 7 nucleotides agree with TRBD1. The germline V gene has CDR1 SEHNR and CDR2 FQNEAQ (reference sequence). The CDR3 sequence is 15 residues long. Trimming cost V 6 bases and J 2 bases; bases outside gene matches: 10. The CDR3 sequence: CASSIAGTAPYEQYF. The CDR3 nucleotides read TGTGCCAGCAGTATCGCCGGGACAGCCCCCTACGAGCAGTACTTC.

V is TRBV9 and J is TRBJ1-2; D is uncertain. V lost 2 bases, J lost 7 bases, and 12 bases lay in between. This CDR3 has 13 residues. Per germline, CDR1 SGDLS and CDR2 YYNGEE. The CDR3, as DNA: TGTGCCAGCAGCGTCGGAGAGTATGGTGGCTACACCTTC. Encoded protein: CASSVGEYGGYTF.

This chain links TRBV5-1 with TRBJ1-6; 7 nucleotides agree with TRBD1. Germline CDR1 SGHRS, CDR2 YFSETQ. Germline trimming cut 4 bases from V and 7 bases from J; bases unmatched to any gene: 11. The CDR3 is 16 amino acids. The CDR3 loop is CASSPNQGQQNSPLHF. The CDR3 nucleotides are TGCGCCAGCAGCCCCAATCAGGGACAGCAAAATTCACCCCTCCACTTT.